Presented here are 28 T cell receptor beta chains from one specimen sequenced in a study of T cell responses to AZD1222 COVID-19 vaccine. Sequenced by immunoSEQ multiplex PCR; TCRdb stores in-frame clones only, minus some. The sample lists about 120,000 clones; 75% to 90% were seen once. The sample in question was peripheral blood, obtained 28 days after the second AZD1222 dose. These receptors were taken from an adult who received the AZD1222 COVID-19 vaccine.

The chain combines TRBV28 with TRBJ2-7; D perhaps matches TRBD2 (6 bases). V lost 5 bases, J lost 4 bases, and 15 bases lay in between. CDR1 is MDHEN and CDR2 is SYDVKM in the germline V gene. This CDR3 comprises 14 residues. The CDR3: CASSASVLRYEQYF. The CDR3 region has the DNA TGTGCCAGCAGTGCTAGCGTTCTCCGGTACGAGCAGTACTTC.

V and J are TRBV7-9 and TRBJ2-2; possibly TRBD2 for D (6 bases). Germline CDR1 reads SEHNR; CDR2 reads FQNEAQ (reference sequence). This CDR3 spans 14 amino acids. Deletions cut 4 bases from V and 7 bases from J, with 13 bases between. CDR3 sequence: CASSWGGEGGELFF. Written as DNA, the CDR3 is TGTGCCAGCAGCTGGGGCGGGGAAGGCGGGGAGCTGTTTTTT.

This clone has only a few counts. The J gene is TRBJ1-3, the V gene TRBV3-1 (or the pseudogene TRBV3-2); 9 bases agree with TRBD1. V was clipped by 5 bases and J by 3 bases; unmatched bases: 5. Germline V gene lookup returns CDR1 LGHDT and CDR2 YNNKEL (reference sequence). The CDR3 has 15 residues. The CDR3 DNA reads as TGTGCCAGCAGCTTGACAGGGGGGTATGGAAACACCATATATTTT. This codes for CASSLTGGYGNTIYF.

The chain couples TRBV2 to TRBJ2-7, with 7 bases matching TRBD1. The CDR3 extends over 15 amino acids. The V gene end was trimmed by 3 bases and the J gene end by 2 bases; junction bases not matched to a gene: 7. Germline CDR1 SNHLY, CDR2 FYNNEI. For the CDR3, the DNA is TGTGCCAGCAGTGATTTGAGACAGGGCGCCTACGAGCAGTACTTC. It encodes CASSDLRQGAYEQYF.

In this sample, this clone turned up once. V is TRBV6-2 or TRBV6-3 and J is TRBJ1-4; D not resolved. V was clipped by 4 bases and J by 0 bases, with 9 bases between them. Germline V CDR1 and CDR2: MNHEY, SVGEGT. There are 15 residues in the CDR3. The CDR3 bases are TGTGCCAGCAGTTTAGTTGGAACAACTAATGAAAAACTGTTTTTT. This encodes CASSLVGTTNEKLFF.

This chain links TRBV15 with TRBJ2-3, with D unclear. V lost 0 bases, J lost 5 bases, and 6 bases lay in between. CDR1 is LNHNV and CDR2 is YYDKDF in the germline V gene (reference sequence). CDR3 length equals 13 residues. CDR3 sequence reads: CATSRDWGDTQYF. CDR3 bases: TGTGCCACCAGCAGAGATTGGGGAGATACGCAGTATTTT.

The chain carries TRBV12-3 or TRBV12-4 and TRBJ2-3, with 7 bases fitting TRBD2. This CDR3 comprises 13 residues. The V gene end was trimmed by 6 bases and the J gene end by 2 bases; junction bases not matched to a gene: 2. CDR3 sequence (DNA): TGTGCCAGCAGCCGACTAGCCACAGATACGCAGTATTTT. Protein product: CASSRLATDTQYF.

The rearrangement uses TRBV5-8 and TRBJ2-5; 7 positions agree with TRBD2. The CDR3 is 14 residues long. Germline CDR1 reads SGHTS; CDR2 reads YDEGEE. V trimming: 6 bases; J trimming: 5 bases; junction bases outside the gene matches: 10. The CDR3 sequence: CASNMGEGYETQYF. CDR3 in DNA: TGTGCCAGCAACATGGGGGAGGGATACGAGACCCAGTACTTC.

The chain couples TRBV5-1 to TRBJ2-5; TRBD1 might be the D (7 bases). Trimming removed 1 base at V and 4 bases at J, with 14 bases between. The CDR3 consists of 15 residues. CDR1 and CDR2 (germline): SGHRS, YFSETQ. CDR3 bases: TGCGCCAGCAGCTTGTGGAGGGGGCGCTCAGAGACCCAGTACTTC. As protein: CASSLWRGRSETQYF. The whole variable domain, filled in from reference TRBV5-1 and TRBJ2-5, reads KAGVTQTPRYLIKTRGQQVTLSCSPISGHRSVSWYQQTPGQGLQFLFEYFSETQRNKGNFPGRFSGRQFSNSRSEMNVSTLELGDSALYLCASSLWRGRSETQYFGPGTRLLVL.

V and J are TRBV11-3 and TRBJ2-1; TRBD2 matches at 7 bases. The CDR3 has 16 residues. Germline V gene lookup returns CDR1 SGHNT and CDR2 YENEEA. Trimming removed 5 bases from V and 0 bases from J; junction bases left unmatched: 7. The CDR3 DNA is TGTGCCAGCAGCCCGAGCGGGGTCAGCTCCTACAATGAGCAGTTCTTC. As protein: CASSPSGVSSYNEQFF.

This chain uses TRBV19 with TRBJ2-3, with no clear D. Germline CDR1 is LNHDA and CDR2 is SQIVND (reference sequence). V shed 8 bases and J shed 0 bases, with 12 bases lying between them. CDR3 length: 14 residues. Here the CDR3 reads CASRRTQSTDTQYF. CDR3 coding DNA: TGTGCCAGTCGCCGGACGCAAAGCACAGATACGCAGTATTTT.

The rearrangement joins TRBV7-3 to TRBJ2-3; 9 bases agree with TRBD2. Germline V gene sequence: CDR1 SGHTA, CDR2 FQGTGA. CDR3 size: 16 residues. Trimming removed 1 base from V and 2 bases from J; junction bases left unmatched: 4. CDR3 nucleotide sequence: TGTGCCAGCAGCTTAAACGGCGGGAGGGCCACAGATACGCAGTATTTT. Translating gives CASSLNGGRATDTQYF.

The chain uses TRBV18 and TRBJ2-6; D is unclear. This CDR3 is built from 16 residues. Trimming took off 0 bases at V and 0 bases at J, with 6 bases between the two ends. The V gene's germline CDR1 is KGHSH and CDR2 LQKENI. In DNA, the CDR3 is TGTGCCAGCTCACCACCCCAGCTCTCTGGGGCCAACGTCCTGACTTTC. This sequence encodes CASSPPQLSGANVLTF.

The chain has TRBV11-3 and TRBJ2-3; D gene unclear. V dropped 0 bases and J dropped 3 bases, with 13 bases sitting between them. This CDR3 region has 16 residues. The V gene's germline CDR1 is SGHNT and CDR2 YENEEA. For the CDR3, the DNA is TGTGCCAGCAGCTTAGATCGGATAGCCCAGACAGATACGCAGTATTTT. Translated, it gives CASSLDRIAQTDTQYF.

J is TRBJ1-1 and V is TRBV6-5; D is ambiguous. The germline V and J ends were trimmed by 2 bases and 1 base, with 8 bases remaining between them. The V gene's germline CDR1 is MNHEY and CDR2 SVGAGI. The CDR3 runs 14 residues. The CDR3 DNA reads TGTGCCAGCAGTTACACCAATAGGAACACTGAAGCTTTCTTT. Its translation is CASSYTNRNTEAFF.

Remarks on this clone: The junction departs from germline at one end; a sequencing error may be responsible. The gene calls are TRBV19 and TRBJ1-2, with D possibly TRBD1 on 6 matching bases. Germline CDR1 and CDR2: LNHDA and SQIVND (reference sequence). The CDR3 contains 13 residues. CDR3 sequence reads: CASSRQAVYGYTF. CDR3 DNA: TGTGCCAGCAGTAGACAGGCGGTCTATGGCTACACCTTC.

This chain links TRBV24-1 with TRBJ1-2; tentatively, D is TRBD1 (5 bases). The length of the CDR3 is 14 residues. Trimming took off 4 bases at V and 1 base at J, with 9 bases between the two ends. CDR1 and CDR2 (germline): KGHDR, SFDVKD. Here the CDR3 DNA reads TGTGCCACCAGTGAGGACGACAGTAACTATGGCTACACCTTC. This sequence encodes CATSEDDSNYGYTF.

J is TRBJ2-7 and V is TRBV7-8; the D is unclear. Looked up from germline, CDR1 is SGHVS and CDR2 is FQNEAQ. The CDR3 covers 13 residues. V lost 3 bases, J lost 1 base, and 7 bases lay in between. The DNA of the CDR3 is TGTGCCAGCAGCTTTGGGGAATCCTACGAGCAGTACTTC. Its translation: CASSFGESYEQYF.

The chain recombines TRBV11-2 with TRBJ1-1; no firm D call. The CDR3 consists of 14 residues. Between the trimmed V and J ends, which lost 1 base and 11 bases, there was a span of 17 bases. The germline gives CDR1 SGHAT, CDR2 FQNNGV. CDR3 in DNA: TGTGCCAGCAGCTTAGTGGGGAGTCATGAGCCGGCTTTCTTT. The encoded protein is CASSLVGSHEPAFF.

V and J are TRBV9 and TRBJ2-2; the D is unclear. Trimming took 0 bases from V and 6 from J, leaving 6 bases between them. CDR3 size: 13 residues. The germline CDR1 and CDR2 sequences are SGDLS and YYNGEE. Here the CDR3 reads CASSVAGSGELFF. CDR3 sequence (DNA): TGTGCCAGCAGCGTAGCAGGATCCGGGGAGCTGTTTTTT.

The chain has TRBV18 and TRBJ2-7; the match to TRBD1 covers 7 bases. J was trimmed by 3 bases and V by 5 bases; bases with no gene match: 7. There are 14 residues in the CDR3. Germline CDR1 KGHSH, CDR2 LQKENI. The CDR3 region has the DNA TGTGCCAGCTCAAACCGGGACAGAAACTACGAGCAGTACTTC. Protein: CASSNRDRNYEQYF.

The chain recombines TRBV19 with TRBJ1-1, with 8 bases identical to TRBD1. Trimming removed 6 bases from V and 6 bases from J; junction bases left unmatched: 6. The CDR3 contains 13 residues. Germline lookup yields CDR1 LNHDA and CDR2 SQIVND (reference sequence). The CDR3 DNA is TGTGCCAGTAGCCCATGGGGACAGGCTGAAGCTTTCTTT. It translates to CASSPWGQAEAFF. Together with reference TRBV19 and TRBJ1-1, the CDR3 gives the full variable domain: DGGITQSPKYLFRKEGQNVTLSCEQNLNHDAMYWYRQDPGQGLRLIYYSQIVNDFQKGDIAEGYSVSREKKESFPLTVTSAQKNPTAFYLCASSPWGQAEAFFGQGTRLTVV.

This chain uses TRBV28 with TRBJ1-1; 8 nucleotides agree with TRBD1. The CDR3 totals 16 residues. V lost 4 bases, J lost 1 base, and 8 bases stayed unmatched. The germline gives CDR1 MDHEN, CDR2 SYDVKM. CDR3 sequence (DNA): TGTGCCAGCAGTTCAATGACAGGGGTAACGAACACTGAAGCTTTCTTT. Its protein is CASSSMTGVTNTEAFF. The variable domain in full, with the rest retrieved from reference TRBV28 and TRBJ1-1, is DVKVTQSSRYLVKRTGEKVFLECVQDMDHENMFWYRQDPGLGLRLIYFSYDVKMKEKGDIPEGYSVSREKKERFSLILESASTNQTSMYLCASSSMTGVTNTEAFFGQGTRLTVV.

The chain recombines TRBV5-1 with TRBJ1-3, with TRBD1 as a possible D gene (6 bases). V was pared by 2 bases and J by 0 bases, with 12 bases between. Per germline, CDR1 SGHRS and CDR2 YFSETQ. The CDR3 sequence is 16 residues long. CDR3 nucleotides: TGCGCCAGCAGCTTCAGCGGGGGCTCCTCTGGAAACACCATATATTTT. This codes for CASSFSGGSSGNTIYF.

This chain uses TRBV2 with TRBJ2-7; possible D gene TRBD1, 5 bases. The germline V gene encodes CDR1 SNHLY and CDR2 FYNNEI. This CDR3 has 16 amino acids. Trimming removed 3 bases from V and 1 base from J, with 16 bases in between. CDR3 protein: CASSEGLAGLSYEQYF. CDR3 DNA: TGTGCCAGCAGTGAGGGGTTGGCAGGGCTATCCTACGAGCAGTACTTC.

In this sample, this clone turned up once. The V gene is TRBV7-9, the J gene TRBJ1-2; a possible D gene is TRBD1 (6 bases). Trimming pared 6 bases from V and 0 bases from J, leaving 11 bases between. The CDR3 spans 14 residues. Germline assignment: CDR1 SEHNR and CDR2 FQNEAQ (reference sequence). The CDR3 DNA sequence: TGTGCCAGCAGAGGGGGAGAAGCTAACTATGGCTACACCTTC. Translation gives CASRGGEANYGYTF. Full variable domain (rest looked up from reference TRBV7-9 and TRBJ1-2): DTGVSQNPRHKITKRGQNVTFRCDPISEHNRLYWYRQTLGQGPEFLTYFQNEAQLEKSRLLSDRFSAERPKGSFSTLEIQRTEQGDSAMYLCASRGGEANYGYTFGSGTRLTVV.

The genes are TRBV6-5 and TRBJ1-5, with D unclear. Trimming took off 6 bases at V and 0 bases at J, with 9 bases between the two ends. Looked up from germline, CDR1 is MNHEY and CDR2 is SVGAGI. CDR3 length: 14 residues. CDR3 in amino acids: CASSFRDSNQPQHF. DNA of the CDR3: TGTGCCAGCAGCTTCCGGGATAGCAATCAGCCCCAGCATTTT.

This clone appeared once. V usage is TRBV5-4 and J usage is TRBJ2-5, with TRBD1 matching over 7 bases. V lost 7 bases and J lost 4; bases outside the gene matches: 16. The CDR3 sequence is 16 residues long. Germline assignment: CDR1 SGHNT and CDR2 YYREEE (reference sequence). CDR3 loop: CASGHEDRPWPETQYF. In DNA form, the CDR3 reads TGTGCCAGCGGACATGAGGACAGGCCATGGCCAGAGACCCAGTACTTC.